This T cell receptor beta chain is drawn from a study of technical replicates of blood from several donors. Clones were sequenced by immunoSEQ multiplex PCR, and TCRdb holds only the in-frame ones, with some missing. Altogether 60,000 to 90,000 clones are present, approximately 96% being singletons, with the ten largest covering around 0.18%. The CDR3 is 15 residues long. With 3 bases removed from V and 4 bases from J, the gap between germline ends came to 14 bases. CDR1 is SNHLY, CDR2 FYNNEI, per germline. J is TRBJ2-3 and V is TRBV2; possible D gene TRBD1, 7 bases. This TCR derives from a human donor in good health. The sequencing sample was made of T cells isolated from PBMCs. The CDR3 region is CASSEEGAGADTQYF. Written as DNA, the CDR3 is TGTGCCAGCAGTGAGGAGGGGGCGGGCGCAGATACGCAGTATTTT.